This T cell receptor beta chain was obtained from a study of cytomegalovirus exposure and HLA in healthy donors. With 60 Vbeta and 13 Jbeta primers, the PCR was carried out. Produced via immunoSEQ multiplex PCR; TCRdb's table is partial and in-frame only. The sample consists of over 150,000 clones, approximately 84% of them appearing once. This CDR3 has 15 amino acids. J was trimmed by 7 bases and V by 0 bases; bases with no gene match: 3. CDR1 SGHTA and CDR2 FQGTGA come from the germline V gene. V gene TRBV7-3 combines with J gene TRBJ1-6; 7 positions match TRBD1. Sequenced input: PBMCs. The TCR comes from a girl aged 5-17 years in good health and CMV-seropositive. The CDR3 nucleotides read TGTGCCAGCAGCTTAACGGGCAGGGGGAATTCACCCCTCCACTTT. It encodes CASSLTGRGNSPLHF.